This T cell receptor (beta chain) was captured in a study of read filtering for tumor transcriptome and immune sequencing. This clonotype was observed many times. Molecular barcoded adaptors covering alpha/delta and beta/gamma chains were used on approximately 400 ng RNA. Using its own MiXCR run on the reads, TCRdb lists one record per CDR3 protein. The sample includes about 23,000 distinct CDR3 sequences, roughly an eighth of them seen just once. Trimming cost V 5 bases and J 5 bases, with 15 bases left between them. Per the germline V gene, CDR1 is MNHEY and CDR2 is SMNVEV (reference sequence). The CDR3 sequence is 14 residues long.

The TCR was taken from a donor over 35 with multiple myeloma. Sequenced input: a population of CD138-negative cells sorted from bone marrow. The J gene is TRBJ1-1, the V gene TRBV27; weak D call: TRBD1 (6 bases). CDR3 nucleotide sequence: TGTGCCAGCAGTCCACAGGGAATTGGTACTGAAGCTTTCTTT. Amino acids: CASSPQGIGTEAFF.